Sequencing of this T cell receptor (beta chain) was carried out in a study of blood T cell repertoires in COVID-19. Only in-frame clones appear in the TCRdb table, and some are missing; sequencing was by immunoSEQ multiplex PCR. In the table there are around 200,000 clones, about 88% of which are singletons. Cohort 3 donors counted as recovered after two negative PCRs, clearance, or resolved symptoms. The sample holds one count of this clone. The sequence derives from a woman aged 25 to 39 who had recovered from COVID-19. The sequencing input was PBMCs or T cells enriched from blood (not recorded which).

CDR3: CAIRIREGENTEAFF. The CDR3, as DNA: TGTGCCATCAGGATAAGGGAGGGAGAGAACACTGAAGCTTTCTTT. The chain links TRBV10-3 to TRBJ1-1; D remains ambiguous. The CDR3 sequence is 15 residues long. V lost 6 bases, J lost 1 base, and 15 bases lay in between. Germline CDR1 ENHRY, CDR2 SYGVKD.